This T cell receptor (beta chain) was sequenced for a study of cytotoxic CD8 clonotypes in ibrutinib-treated CLL. Whole-study findings and limits: Baseline clonality was higher than in age-matched healthy donors and moved in step with circulating CD8+ T-cell counts. Public clonotypes, rarely seen, contracted or held steady on treatment. Timing of sampling differed between sustained-remission and progressing patients.

TCR beta library input comprised roughly 2.2 micrograms of genomic DNA from cryopreserved PBMCs. The assay was immunoSEQ multiplex PCR, and TCRdb's table has in-frame clones only and misses some. The table lists hundreds of thousands of clones, roughly 79% of them singletons, with over 10% in the top ten. Details on this clone: As yet, its antigen is unknown.

This specimen was PBMCs, taken after 12 months of ibrutinib treatment. The clonotype originates from a human donor with chronic lymphocytic leukemia.

CDR3 sequence (DNA): TGTGCCATACCCTCCGGGACAGGGAAGTTCTTC. It translates to CAIPSGTGKFF. The chain has TRBV6-5 and TRBJ2-1; 9 nucleotides align to TRBD1. This CDR3 region has 11 residues. CDR1 MNHEY and CDR2 SVGAGI come from the germline V gene. The junction had 9 bases not matched to a gene; V was cut back by 10 bases and J by 14 bases.